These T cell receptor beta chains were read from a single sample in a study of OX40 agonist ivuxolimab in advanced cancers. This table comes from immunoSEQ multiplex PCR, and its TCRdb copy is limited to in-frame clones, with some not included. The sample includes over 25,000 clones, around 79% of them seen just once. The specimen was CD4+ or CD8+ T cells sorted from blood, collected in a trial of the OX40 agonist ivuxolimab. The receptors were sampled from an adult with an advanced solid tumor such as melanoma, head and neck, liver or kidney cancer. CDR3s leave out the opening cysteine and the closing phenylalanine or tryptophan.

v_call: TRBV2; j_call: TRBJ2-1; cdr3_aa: ASSIPGDNEQF
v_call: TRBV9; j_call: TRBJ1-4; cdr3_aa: ASSSRTGVDEKLF
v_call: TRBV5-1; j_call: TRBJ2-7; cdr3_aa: ASSLETSGFHEQY
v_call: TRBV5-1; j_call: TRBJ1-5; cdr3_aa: ASSLAKVAGDQPQH
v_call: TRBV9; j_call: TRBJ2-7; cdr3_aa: ASSAGTTSYEQY
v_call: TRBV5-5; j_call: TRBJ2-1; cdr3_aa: ASSPRTGNNEQF
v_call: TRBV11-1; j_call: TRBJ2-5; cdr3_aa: ASRKGQIQETQY
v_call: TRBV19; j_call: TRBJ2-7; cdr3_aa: ASSTSGGLLYEQY
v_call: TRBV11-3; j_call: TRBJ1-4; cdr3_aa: ASSPRTGPLNEKLF
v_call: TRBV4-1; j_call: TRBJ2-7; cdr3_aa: ASSQVSAGAPAVY
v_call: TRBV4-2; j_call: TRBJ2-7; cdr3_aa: ASSQVGLAGFTISYEQY
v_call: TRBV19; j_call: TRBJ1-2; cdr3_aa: ASSTRQGWDYGYT
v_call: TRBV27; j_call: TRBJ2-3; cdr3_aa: ASSITSGTTDTQY
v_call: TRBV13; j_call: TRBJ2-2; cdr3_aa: ASSSEIQGWGTVTGELF
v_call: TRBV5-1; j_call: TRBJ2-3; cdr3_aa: ASSPRTGYITDTQY
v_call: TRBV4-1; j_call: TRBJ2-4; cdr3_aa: ASSQGTGKNIQY
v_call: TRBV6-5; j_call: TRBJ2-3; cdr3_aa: ASQTSGSYTDTQY
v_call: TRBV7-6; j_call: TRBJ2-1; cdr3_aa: ASSLQPSESSYNEQF
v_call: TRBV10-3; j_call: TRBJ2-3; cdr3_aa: AISEWWWEGRTDTQY
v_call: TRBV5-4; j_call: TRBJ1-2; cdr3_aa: ASSLEDRVNYGYT
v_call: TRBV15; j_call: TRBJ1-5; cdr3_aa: ATSNLGGNNQPQH
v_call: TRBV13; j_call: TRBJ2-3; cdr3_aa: ASSRRTSTDTQY
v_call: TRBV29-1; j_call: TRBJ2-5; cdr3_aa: SVEEFGGGETQY
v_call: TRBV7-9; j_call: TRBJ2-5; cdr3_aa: ASSEAQRGGLETQY
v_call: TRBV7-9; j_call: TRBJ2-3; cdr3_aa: ASSLQAATDTQY
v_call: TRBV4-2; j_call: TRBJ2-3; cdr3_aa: ASSQGSLQRVGGLTQY
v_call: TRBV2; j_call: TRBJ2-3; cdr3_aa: ASIAGGPDTQY
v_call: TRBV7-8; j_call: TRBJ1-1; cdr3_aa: ASSLDLGFEAF
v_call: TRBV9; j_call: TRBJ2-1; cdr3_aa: ASSAEGGSVNEQF
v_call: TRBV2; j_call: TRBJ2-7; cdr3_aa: ASSEVPGTGDYYEQY
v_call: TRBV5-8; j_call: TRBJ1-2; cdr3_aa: ASSLEDRVNYGYT
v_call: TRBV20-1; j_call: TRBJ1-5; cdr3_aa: SQGFFQPQH
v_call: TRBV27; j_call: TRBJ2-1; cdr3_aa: ASSLWASGSLNEQF
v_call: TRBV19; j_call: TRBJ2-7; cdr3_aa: ASKGLADYEQY
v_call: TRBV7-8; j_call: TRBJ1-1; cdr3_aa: ASSLRGQPLGSNTEAF
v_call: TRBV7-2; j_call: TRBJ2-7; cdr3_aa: ASSFLPTYEQY
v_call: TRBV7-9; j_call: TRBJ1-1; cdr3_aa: ASSLGTALNTEAF
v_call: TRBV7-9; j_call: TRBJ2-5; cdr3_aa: ASSLNRPPETQY
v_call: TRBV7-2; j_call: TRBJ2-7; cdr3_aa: ASSFGLAAYEQY
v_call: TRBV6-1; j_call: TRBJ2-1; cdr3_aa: ASSGTGGYNEQF
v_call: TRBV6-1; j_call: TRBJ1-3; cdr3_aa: ASRIKGERNTIY
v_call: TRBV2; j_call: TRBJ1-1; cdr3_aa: ASSEYRDRGYEAF
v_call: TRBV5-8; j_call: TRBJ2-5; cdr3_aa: ASSLALGLAAETQY
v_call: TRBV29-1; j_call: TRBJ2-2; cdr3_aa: SVTGTNTGELF
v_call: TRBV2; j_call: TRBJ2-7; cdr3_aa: ASSGGTGSSYEQY
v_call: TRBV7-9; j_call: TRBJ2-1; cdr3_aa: ASSSLLGQGFYNEQF
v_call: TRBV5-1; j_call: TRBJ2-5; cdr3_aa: ASSLELWGVGQETQY
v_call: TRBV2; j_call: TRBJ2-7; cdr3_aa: ASTEAGWSEQY